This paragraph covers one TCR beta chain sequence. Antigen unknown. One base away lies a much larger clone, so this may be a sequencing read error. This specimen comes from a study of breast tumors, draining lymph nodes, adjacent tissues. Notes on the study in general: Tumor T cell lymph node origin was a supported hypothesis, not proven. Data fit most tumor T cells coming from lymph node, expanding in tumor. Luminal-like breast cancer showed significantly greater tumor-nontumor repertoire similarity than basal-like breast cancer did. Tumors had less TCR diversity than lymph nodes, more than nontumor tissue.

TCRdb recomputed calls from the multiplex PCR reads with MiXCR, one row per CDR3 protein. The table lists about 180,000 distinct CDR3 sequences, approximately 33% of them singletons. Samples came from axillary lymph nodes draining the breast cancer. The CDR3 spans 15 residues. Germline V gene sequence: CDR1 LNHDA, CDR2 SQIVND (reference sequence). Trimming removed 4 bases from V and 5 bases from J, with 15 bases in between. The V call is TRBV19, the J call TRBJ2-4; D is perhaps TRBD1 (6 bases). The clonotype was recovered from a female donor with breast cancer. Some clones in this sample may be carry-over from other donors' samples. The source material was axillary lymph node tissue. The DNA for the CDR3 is TGTGCCAGTAGTACGCAAGGGGGTCCCGAAAACATTCAGTACTTC. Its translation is CASSTQGGPENIQYF.